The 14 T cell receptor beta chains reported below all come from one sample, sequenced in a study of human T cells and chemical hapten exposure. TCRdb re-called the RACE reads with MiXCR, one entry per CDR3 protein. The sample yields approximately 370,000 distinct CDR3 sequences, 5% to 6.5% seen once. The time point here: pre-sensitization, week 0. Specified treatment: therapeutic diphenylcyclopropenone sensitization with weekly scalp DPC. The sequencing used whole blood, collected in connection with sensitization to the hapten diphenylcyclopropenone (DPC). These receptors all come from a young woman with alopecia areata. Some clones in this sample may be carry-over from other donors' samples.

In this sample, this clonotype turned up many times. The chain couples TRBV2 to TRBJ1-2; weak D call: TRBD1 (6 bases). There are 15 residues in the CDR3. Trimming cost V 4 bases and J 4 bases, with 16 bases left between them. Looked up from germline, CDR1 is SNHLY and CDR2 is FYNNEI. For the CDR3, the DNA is TGTGCCAGCAGTGTACAGGGCAGAACCCTCTATGGCTACACCTTC. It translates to CASSVQGRTLYGYTF.

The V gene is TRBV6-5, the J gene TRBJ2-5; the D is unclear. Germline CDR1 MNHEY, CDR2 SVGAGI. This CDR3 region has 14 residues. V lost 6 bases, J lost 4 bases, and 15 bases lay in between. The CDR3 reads CASSPRVGRETQYF. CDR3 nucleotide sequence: TGTGCCAGCAGCCCGCGAGTAGGGCGAGAGACCCAGTACTTC.

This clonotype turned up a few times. Written as DNA, the CDR3 is TGCGCCAGCAGCCAAGGTCGACAGGGGTATAATTCACCCCTCCACTTT. Its protein product is CASSQGRQGYNSPLHF. V usage is TRBV4-3 and J usage is TRBJ1-6; 8 bases line up with TRBD1. The CDR3 length is 16 residues. J was trimmed by 4 bases and V by 1 base; bases with no gene match: 3. CDR1 is LGHNA, CDR2 YSLEER, per germline.

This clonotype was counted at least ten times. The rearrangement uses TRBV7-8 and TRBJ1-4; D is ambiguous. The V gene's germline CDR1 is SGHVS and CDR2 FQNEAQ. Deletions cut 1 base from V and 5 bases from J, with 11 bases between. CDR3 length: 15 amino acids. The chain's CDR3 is CASSLVMRANEKLFF. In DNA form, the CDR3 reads TGTGCCAGCAGCTTAGTGATGCGGGCGAATGAAAAACTGTTTTTT.

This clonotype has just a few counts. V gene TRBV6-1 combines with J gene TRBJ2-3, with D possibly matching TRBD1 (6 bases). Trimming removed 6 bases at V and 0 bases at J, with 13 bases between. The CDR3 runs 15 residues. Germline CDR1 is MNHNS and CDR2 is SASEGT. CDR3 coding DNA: TGTGCCAGCAGCGGACAGATGATTAGCACAGATACGCAGTATTTT. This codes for CASSGQMISTDTQYF.

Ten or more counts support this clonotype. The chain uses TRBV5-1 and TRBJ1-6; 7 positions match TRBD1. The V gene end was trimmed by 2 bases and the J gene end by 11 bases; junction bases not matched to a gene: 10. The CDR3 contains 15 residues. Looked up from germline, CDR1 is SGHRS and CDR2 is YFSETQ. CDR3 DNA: TGCGCCAGCAGCTTATCGACAGGGTTTGGTGCACCCCTCCACTTT. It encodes CASSLSTGFGAPLHF.

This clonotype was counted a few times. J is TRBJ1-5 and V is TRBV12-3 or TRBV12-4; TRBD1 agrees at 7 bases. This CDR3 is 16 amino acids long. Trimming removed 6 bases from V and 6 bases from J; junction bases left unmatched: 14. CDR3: CASSAQGPAGAQPQHF. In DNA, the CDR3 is TGTGCCAGCAGCGCACAGGGGCCGGCGGGGGCTCAGCCCCAGCATTTT.

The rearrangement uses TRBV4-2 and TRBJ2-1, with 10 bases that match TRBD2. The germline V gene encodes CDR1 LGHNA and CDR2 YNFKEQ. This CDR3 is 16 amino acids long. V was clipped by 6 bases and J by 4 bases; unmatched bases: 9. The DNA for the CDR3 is TGTGCCAGCAGTCCGAAAAGCGGGGGGGGATACAATGAGCAGTTCTTC. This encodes CASSPKSGGGYNEQFF.

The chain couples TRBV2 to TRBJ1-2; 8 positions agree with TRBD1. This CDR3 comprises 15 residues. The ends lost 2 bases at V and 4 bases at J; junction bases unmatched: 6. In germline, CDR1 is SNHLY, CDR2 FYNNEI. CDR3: CASSERQGSIYGYTF. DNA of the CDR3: TGTGCCAGCAGTGAACGACAGGGGAGCATCTATGGCTACACCTTC.

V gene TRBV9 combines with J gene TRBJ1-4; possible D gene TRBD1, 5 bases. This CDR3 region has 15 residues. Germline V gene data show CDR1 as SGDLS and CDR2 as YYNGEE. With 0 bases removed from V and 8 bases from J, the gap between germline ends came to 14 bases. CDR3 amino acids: CASSVGASWGEKLFF. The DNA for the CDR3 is TGTGCCAGCAGCGTAGGGGCGAGCTGGGGGGAAAAACTGTTTTTT.

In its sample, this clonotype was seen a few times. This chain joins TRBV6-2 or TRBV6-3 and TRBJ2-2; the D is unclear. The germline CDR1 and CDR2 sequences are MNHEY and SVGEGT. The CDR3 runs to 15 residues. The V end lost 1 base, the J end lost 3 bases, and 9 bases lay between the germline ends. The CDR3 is CASSYYGLDTGELFF. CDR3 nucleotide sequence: TGTGCCAGCAGTTACTACGGATTAGACACCGGGGAGCTGTTTTTT.

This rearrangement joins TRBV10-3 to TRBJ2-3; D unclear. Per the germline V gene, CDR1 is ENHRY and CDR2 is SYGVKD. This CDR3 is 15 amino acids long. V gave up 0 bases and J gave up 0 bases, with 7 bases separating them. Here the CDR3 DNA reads TGTGCCATCAGTGAGTCAGGGTCTAGCACAGATACGCAGTATTTT. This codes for CAISESGSSTDTQYF.

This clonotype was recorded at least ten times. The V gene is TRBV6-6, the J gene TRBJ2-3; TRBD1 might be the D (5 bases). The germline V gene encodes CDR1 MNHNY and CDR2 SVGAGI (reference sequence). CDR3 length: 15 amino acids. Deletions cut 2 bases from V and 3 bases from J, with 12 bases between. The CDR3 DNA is TGTGCCAGCAGTTACAGTCAGGGTAGGACAGATACGCAGTATTTT. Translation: CASSYSQGRTDTQYF.

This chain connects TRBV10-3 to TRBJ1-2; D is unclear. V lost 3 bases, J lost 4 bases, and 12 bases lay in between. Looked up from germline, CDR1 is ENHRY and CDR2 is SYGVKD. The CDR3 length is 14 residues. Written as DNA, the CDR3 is TGTGCCATCAGTGACGAAGTTCTCTCCTATGGCTACACCTTC. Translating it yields CAISDEVLSYGYTF.